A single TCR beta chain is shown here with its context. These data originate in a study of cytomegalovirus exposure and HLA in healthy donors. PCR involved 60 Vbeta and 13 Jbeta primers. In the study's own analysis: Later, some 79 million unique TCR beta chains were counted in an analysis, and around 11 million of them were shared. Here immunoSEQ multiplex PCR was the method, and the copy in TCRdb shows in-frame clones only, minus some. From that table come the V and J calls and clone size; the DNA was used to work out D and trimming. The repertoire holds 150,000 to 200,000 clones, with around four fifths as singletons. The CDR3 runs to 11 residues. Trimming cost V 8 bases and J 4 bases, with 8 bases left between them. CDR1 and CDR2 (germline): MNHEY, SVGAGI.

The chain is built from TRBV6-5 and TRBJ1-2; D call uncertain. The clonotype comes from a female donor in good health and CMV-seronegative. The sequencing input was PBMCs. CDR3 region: CASRVGYGYTF. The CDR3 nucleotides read TGTGCCAGCCGGGTAGGCTATGGCTACACCTTC.